These 19 T cell receptor beta chains originate from one sample sequenced in a study of shared clonotypes between healthy human individuals. Assay used: immunoSEQ multiplex PCR; TCRdb lists only in-frame clones, some missing. This table has under 750,000 clones, 55% to 80% appearing once. The sample consisted of memory CD4+ T cells sorted from blood. As for subset: CD45RA-negative fraction. The receptors here all came from a woman between 25 and 40 years old in good health.

The chain employs TRBV15 and TRBJ1-5; no definite D call. Germline CDR1 and CDR2: LNHNV and YYDKDF (reference sequence). The CDR3 has 14 residues. V dropped 6 bases and J dropped 0 bases, with 9 bases sitting between them. Here the CDR3 DNA reads TGTGCCACCAGTGAGGGTCATAGCAATCAGCCCCAGCATTTT. This sequence encodes CATSEGHSNQPQHF.

This clone came up many times. The J gene is TRBJ2-5, the V gene TRBV29-1; 9 bases are a match to TRBD2. The CDR3 runs 15 residues. Germline CDR1 and CDR2: SQVTM and ANQGSEA. V lost 2 bases and J lost 7; bases outside the gene matches: 11. The chain's CDR3 is CSVERGAGGLATQYF. The CDR3 nucleotides are TGCAGCGTTGAAAGAGGAGCGGGAGGTTTGGCGACCCAGTACTTC.

This clone was observed a handful of times. The chain employs TRBV6-1 and TRBJ1-2, with D possibly being TRBD1 (6 bases). Between the trimmed V and J ends, which lost 2 bases and 12 bases, there was a span of 19 bases. The CDR3 contains 14 residues. Germline-derived CDR1 and CDR2 are MNHNS and SASEGT. The CDR3 spells CASSEKGGLSLDTF. CDR3 nucleotide sequence: TGTGCCAGCAGTGAAAAGGGGGGTCTGTCCCTAGACACCTTC.

The V call is TRBV11-2, the J call TRBJ1-5, with D possibly TRBD1 on 5 matching bases. The CDR3 contains 13 residues. Germline CDR1 is SGHAT and CDR2 is FQNNGV. Trimming took 5 bases from V and 3 from J, leaving 8 bases between them. This CDR3 is CASSKTANQPQHF. The CDR3 nucleotides are TGTGCCAGCAGCAAGACAGCCAATCAGCCCCAGCATTTT.

This clone appeared a single time. The chain combines TRBV6-1 with TRBJ1-5; the D gene is possibly TRBD1 (5 bases). Germline V lookup: CDR1 MNHNS, CDR2 SASEGT. Trimming stripped 6 bases from V and 8 bases from J, with 14 bases between. The CDR3 contains 13 residues. In DNA, the CDR3 is TGTGCCAGCAGACAGGAAGGTTGGAAGCCCCAGCATTTT. This sequence encodes CASRQEGWKPQHF.

The V call is TRBV2, the J call TRBJ1-1, with D possibly TRBD1 on 6 matching bases. The CDR3 is made up of 12 amino acids. With 7 bases removed from V and 4 bases from J, the gap between germline ends came to 10 bases. Germline values: CDR1 SNHLY, CDR2 FYNNEI. CDR3 in amino acids: CASITGATEAFF. The CDR3 DNA is TGTGCCAGCATAACGGGGGCCACTGAAGCTTTCTTT.

The table lists this clone with a count of one. The chain employs TRBV5-4 and TRBJ2-1; D call uncertain. The V gene's germline CDR1 is SGHNT and CDR2 YYREEE (reference sequence). The CDR3 contains 15 residues. Trimming cost V 2 bases and J 0 bases, with 9 bases left between them. CDR3 coding DNA: TGTGCCAGCAGCTTCCGGGCTAGCTCCTACAATGAGCAGTTCTTC. It translates to CASSFRASSYNEQFF.

Comments on this clone: The same CDR3 arises from other DNA sequences in this sample as well. The chain has TRBV27 and TRBJ1-5; maybe TRBD1 (5 bases). The CDR3 is 15 amino acids. CDR1 MNHEY and CDR2 SMNVEV come from the germline V gene (reference sequence). V was cut by 2 bases and J by 0 bases, with 8 bases left in between. The CDR3 region has the DNA TGTGCCAGCAGTTTAGGGGCGTATAGCAATCAGCCCCAGCATTTT. It specifies CASSLGAYSNQPQHF.

Only one count was recorded for this clone. The genes are TRBV7-8 and TRBJ2-7; 9 bases align to TRBD1. Germline values: CDR1 SGHVS, CDR2 FQNEAQ. Unmatched junction bases numbered 3, after V lost 1 base and J lost 2 bases. The CDR3 runs 15 residues. Here the CDR3 DNA reads TGTGCCAGCAGCTTAGTCGGGACAGGGACCTACGAGCAGTACTTC. Protein product: CASSLVGTGTYEQYF. The complete variable domain, with remaining parts taken from reference TRBV7-8 and TRBJ2-7, reads GAGVSQSPRYKVAKRGQDVALRCDPISGHVSLFWYQQALGQGPEFLTYFQNEAQLDKSGLPSDRFFAERPEGSVSTLKIQRTQQEDSAVYLCASSLVGTGTYEQYFGPGTRLTVT.

This clone was counted at least ten times. V and J are TRBV5-1 and TRBJ2-7; the D is unclear. This CDR3 has 13 amino acids. Germline CDR1 SGHRS, CDR2 YFSETQ. V lost 5 bases, J lost 7 bases, and 16 bases lay in between. CDR3 sequence (DNA): TGCGCCAGCAGGTTAAACGACGGAGAGGAGCAGTACTTC. Residues: CASRLNDGEEQYF.

The V call is TRBV5-1, the J call TRBJ2-1; the match to TRBD2 covers 9 bases. There are 18 residues in the CDR3. Trimming removed 0 bases from V and 10 bases from J; junction bases left unmatched: 17. Per germline, CDR1 SGHRS and CDR2 YFSETQ. The CDR3 protein is CASSLDGLASGTKGEQFF. The CDR3 region has the DNA TGCGCCAGCAGCTTGGATGGCTTGGCTAGCGGGACGAAAGGCGAGCAGTTCTTC.

The V and J genes are TRBV19 and TRBJ2-3; D is undetermined. Germline V gives CDR1 LNHDA, CDR2 SQIVND (reference sequence). This CDR3 has 17 amino acids. V was pared by 4 bases and J by 2 bases, with 19 bases between. The CDR3 here is CASSKVGGQSNTDTQYF. The CDR3 DNA follows: TGTGCCAGTAGTAAGGTTGGTGGGCAGTCAAACACAGATACGCAGTATTTT.

The chain couples TRBV7-9 to TRBJ2-7; D ambiguous. Germline assignment: CDR1 SEHNR and CDR2 FQNEAQ (reference sequence). V was trimmed by 1 base and J by 0 bases, leaving 13 bases between them. The CDR3 length is 16 residues. This CDR3 reads CASSLDSQRSSYEQYF. DNA of the CDR3: TGTGCCAGCAGCTTAGATAGCCAAAGGAGCTCCTACGAGCAGTACTTC.

The rearrangement uses TRBV11-1 and TRBJ1-2, with 7 bases lining up with TRBD1. Germline assignment: CDR1 SGHAT and CDR2 FQDESV (reference sequence). The CDR3 extends over 13 amino acids. The trim removed 5 bases at V and 9 bases at J, leaving 9 bases unmatched. CDR3 sequence: CASSPGTALSYTF. CDR3 nucleotides: TGTGCCAGCAGCCCCGGGACAGCCCTGAGCTACACCTTC.

This clone appeared once. This chain links TRBV19 with TRBJ1-5; 11 bases are a match to TRBD1. CDR3 length equals 18 residues. Trimming at V came to 5 bases and at J to 0 bases, leaving 9 bases not matched to a gene. In germline, CDR1 is LNHDA, CDR2 SQIVND (reference sequence). CDR3: CASSRPGQGDYSNQPQHF. In nucleotides, the CDR3 is TGTGCCAGTAGTCGTCCGGGACAGGGGGACTATAGCAATCAGCCCCAGCATTTT. The full variable domain, completed using reference TRBV19 and TRBJ1-5, is DGGITQSPKYLFRKEGQNVTLSCEQNLNHDAMYWYRQDPGQGLRLIYYSQIVNDFQKGDIAEGYSVSREKKESFPLTVTSAQKNPTAFYLCASSRPGQGDYSNQPQHFGDGTRLSIL.

The V gene is TRBV7-3, the J gene TRBJ2-2; TRBD1 is a possible D gene (6 bases). The CDR3 spans 15 residues. CDR1 is SGHTA and CDR2 is FQGTGA in the germline V gene. Deletions cut 5 bases from V and 1 base from J, with 11 bases between. The CDR3: CASSPQGGNTGELFF. The CDR3 DNA is TGTGCCAGCAGCCCCCAAGGGGGGAACACCGGGGAGCTGTTTTTT.

The chain links TRBV5-8 to TRBJ2-2; D not resolved. V was cut by 0 bases and J by 0 bases, with 6 bases left in between. The germline V gene encodes CDR1 SGHTS and CDR2 YDEGEE. The length of the CDR3 is 15 residues. The CDR3 loop is CASSLVLANTGELFF. Here the CDR3 DNA reads TGTGCCAGCAGCTTGGTTCTAGCGAACACCGGGGAGCTGTTTTTT. The full variable domain, in which reference TRBV5-8 and TRBJ2-2 provide the parts outside the CDR3, is EAGVTQSPTHLIKTRGQQATLRCSPISGHTSVYWYQQALGLGLQFLLWYDEGEERNRGNFPPRFSGRQFPNYSSELNVNALELEDSALYLCASSLVLANTGELFFGEGSRLTVL.

The chain has TRBV11-2 and TRBJ2-3; 10 bases are shared with TRBD2. Germline V gene lookup returns CDR1 SGHAT and CDR2 FQNNGV. The CDR3 loop spans 18 amino acids. The V segment lost 0 bases and the J segment 1 base; nucleotides outside the gene matches: 7. The CDR3 DNA reads as TGTGCCAGCAGCTTAGAGATGCGACTAGCGGGCCGCACAGATACGCAGTATTTT. This translates into CASSLEMRLAGRTDTQYF.

This clone has just a few counts. The chain has TRBV19 and TRBJ1-5, with TRBD1 matching over 8 bases. CDR1 is LNHDA and CDR2 is SQIVND in the germline V gene (reference sequence). The ends lost 8 bases at V and 7 bases at J; junction bases unmatched: 10. The length of the CDR3 is 14 residues. CDR3 in DNA: TGTGCCAGTTCCCGGACAGGGTCTTCCCAGCCCCAGCATTTT. Residues: CASSRTGSSQPQHF.